This T cell receptor (beta chain) originates from a study of shared clonotypes between healthy human individuals. A CD45RA+ naive subset and a CD45RA-negative memory subset were split from CD4+ cells. The genomic DNA of each subset was split evenly across several immunoSEQ plates. In replicate PCRs of sorted subsets, 150 to 200 ng DNA, approximately 28,000 T cell genomes, was used. Assay used: immunoSEQ multiplex PCR; TCRdb lists only in-frame clones, some missing. The sample has more than 150,000 clones; 66% are singletons. Trimming at V came to 6 bases and at J to 5 bases, leaving 16 bases not matched to a gene. Per germline, CDR1 MGHRA and CDR2 YSYEKL. The CDR3 is made up of 17 amino acids.

This sequence was found in a man in his thirties or forties in good health. Material: memory CD4+ T cells sorted from blood. The sample's subset: CD45RA-negative fraction. This rearrangement joins TRBV4-1 to TRBJ2-5; 9 positions match TRBD1. The CDR3 reads CASSLAGQGVVEETQYF. As DNA, the CDR3 is TGCGCCAGCAGTCTCGCGGGACAGGGAGTAGTGGAGGAGACCCAGTACTTC.